The present T cell receptor beta chain was sequenced within a study of tumor-infiltrating lymphocytes in localized non-small cell lung cancer (dated by TCRdb to the early 2020s). Concerning the study at large: The cohort included patients whose samples were collected after neoadjuvant chemotherapy, as well as both smokers and never-smokers and several histologies. From each patient came resected tumor tissue plus uninvolved lung tissue from that same patient, and the uninvolved lung tissue was described as non-adjacent to the tumor. Flow cytometry, multiplex immunofluorescence, RNA-seq, exome sequencing and proteomics were applied to the same patients as TCR sequencing, which was one of several integrated assays. In total, the ICON cohort consisted of fewer than 190 surgical patients with localized non-small cell lung cancer who had their tumors resected. A total of around 50 patients were included in the paired tumor versus uninvolved lung comparison of immunoSEQ T-cell fraction. What the authors observed across the whole study: Because different assays used different pieces of the same tissue, intratumor heterogeneity could not be separated from technical variation. Assay coverage varied across patients depending on available tissue quantity, so only a subset of the cohort had TCR sequencing. No difference in TCR-derived T-cell fraction was observed between the flow cytometry-defined immunotypes IM1 (good prognosis) and IM2 (poor prognosis). Consistent with immunofluorescence CD3 counts, TCRbeta sequencing supported greater T cell infiltration in tumors than in uninvolved lung tissue.

Patient enrollment in ICON started in the first half of 2016, and the final patient was enrolled in September 2018. Fresh tumor and matched uninvolved tissue for in-depth immune analyses, including TCR sequencing, were collected from a subcohort of approximately 81 patients. TCR sequencing was performed on DNA isolated from bulk tissue, without cell sorting. Turning to this clone: What antigen it recognizes has not been identified. No much larger clone exists at a distance of one base, and base qualities are not known.

The T-cell fraction in tumor and uninvolved lung tissue was obtained from TCR sequencing using the immunoSEQ assay. Regarding the original processing steps: For survival analysis, patients were divided into high (upper tertile) and low (lower two tertiles) T-cell fraction groups, which were compared by log-rank test. A signed-rank test was used to check for differences in T-cell fraction between paired tumor and uninvolved lung. TCRdb carries this immuneACCESS record with in-frame sequences only. Its versions omit some clonotypes, under half of them owing to an unresolved V gene in the studies checked, with the rest unexplained. The DNA gave D and trimming, while V, J and clone size come from that table. Counted in this sample were about 7,200 clones; just under 65% of them appeared once. The ten top clones hold over 10% of the sample. At the junction V is shortened by 4 bases and J by 5 bases, with 8 bases in between. The CDR3, cysteine through phenylalanine, is 12 amino acids long. Only the CDR3 part of the read is kept: 36 bases, read in frame from the first base. Looking up the germline V gene yields CDR1 SGHRS and CDR2 YFSETQ.

The chain is made from TRBV5-1 and TRBJ2-3, with TRBD1 perhaps the D gene, on 5 matching bases. The sample taken for sequencing was uninvolved lung tissue not adjacent to the tumor. The origin of this receptor is a human donor with non-small cell lung cancer. The DNA sequence is given as TGCGCCAGCAGCCACCAGGGAGATACGCAGTATTTT. This codes for CASSHQGDTQYF.